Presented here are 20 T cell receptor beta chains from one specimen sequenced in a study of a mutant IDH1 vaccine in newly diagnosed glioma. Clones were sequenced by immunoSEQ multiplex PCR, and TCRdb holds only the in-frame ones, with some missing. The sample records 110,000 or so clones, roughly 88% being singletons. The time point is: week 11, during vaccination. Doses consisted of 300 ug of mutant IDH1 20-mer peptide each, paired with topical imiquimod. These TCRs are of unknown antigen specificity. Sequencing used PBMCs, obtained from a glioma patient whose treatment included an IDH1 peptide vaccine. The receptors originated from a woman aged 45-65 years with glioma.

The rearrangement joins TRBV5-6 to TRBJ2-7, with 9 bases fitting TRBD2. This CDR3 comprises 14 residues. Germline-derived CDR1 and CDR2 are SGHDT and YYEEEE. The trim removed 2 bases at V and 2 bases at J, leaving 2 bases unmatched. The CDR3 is CASSLAGGAYEQYF. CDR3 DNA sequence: TGTGCCAGCAGCTTAGCGGGAGGCGCCTACGAGCAGTACTTC.

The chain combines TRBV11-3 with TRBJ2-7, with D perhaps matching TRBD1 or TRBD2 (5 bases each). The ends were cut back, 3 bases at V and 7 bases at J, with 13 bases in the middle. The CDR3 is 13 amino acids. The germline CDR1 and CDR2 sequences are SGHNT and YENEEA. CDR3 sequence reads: CASSLGPRDEQYF. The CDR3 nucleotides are TGTGCCAGCAGCTTGGGACCTCGGGATGAGCAGTACTTC.

The CDR3 spells CASSVRAGGVTDTQYF. In nucleotides, the CDR3 is TGTGCCAGCAGCGTAAGGGCGGGAGGGGTGACAGATACGCAGTATTTT. The rearrangement links TRBV9 to TRBJ2-3; 9 bases line up with TRBD2. Germline V lookup: CDR1 SGDLS, CDR2 YYNGEE. This CDR3 region has 16 residues. Trimming removed 1 base from V and 3 bases from J; junction bases left unmatched: 6.

CDR3 nucleotide sequence: TGTGCCAGTAGTATCCGAAGAGACTCCCCCGAGACCCAGTACTTC. Protein product: CASSIRRDSPETQYF. The chain uses TRBV19 and TRBJ2-5; D unresolved. The length of the CDR3 is 15 residues. The V gene's germline CDR1 is LNHDA and CDR2 SQIVND (reference sequence). Trimming removed 3 bases at V and 5 bases at J, with 16 bases between.

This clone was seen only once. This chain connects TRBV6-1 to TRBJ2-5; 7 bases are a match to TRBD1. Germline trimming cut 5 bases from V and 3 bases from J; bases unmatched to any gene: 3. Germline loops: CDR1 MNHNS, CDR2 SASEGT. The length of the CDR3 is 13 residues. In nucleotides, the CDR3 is TGTGCCAGCAGTCGCGACAGGGAAGAGACCCAGTACTTC. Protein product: CASSRDREETQYF.

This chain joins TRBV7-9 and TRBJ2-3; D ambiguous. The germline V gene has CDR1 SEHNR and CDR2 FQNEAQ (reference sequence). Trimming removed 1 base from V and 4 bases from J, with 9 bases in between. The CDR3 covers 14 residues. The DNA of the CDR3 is TGTGCCAGCAGCTTAGGGGCAGAAGCAGATACGCAGTATTTT. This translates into CASSLGAEADTQYF.

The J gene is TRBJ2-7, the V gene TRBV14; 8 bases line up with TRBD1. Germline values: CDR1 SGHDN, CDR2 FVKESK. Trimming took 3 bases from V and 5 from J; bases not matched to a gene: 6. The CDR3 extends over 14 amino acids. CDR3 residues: CASSHRTGYDEQYF. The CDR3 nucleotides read TGTGCCAGCAGCCATCGGACAGGGTACGACGAGCAGTACTTC. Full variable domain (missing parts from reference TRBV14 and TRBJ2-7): EAGVTQFPSHSVIEKGQTVTLRCDPISGHDNLYWYRRVMGKEIKFLLHFVKESKQDESGMPNNRFLAERTGGTYSTLKVQPAELEDSGVYFCASSHRTGYDEQYFGPGTRLTVT.

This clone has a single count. CDR3 in amino acids: CASSLRPSVAPGELFF. In DNA form, the CDR3 reads TGTGCCAGCAGCTTAAGACCTAGCGTGGCCCCCGGGGAGCTGTTTTTT. The chain has TRBV7-3 and TRBJ2-2, with TRBD2 as a possible D gene (6 bases). The V gene's germline CDR1 is SGHTA and CDR2 FQGTGA. Trimming removed 1 base at V and 6 bases at J, with 15 bases between. The CDR3 contains 16 residues.

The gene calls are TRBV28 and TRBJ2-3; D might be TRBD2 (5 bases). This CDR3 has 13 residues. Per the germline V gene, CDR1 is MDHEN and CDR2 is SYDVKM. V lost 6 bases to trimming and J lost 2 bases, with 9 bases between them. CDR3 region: CASRGGNTDTQYF. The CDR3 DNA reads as TGTGCCAGCAGAGGAGGCAACACAGATACGCAGTATTTT.

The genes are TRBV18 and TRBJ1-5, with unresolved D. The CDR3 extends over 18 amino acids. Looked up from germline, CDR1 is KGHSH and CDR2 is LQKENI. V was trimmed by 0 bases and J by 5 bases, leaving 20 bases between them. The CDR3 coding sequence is TGTGCCAGCTCACCACCACCCGCTACCGTTGACGGTTATCAGCCCCAGCATTTT. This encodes CASSPPPATVDGYQPQHF. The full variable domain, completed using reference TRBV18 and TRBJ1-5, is NAGVMQNPRHLVRRRGQEARLRCSPMKGHSHVYWYRQLPEEGLKFMVYLQKENIIDESGMPKERFSAEFPKEGPSILRIQQVVRGDSAAYFCASSPPPATVDGYQPQHFGDGTRLSIL.

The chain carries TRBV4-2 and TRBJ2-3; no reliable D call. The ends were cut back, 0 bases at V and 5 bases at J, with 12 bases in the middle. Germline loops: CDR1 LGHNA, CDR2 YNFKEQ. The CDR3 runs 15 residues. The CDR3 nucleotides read TGTGCCAGCAGCCAAGATTGGTCTACTCAAGATACGCAGTATTTT. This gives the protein CASSQDWSTQDTQYF.

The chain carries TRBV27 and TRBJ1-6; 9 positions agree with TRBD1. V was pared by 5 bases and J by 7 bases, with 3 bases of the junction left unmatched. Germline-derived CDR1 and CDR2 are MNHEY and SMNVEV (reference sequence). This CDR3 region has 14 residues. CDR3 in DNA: TGTGCCAGCAGTACGACAGGGGGGAATTCACCCCTCCACTTT. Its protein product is CASSTTGGNSPLHF.

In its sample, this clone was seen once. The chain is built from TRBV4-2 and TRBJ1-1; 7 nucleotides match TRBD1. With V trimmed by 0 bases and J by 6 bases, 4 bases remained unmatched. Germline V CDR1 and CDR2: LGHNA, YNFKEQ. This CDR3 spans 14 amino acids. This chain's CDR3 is CASSQDGQGAEAFF. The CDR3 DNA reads TGTGCCAGCAGCCAAGATGGGCAGGGGGCTGAAGCTTTCTTT.

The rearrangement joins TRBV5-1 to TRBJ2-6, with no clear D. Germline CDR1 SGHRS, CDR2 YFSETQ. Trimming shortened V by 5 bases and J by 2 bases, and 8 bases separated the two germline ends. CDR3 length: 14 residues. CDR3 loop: CASSFAPGANVLTF. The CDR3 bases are TGCGCCAGCAGTTTCGCTCCTGGGGCCAACGTCCTGACTTTC.

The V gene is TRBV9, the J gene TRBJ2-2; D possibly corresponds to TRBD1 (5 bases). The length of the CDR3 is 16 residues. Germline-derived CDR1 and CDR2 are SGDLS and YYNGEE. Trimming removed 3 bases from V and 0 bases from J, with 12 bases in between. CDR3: CASSGYRSTNTGELFF. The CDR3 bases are TGTGCCAGCAGCGGCTACAGGTCGACGAACACCGGGGAGCTGTTTTTT.

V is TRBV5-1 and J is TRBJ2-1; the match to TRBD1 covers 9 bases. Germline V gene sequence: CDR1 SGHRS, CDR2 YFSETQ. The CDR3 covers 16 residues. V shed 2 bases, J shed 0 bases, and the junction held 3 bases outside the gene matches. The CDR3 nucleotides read TGCGCCAGCAGCTTCTACAGGGGGCCCTCCTACAATGAGCAGTTCTTC. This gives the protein CASSFYRGPSYNEQFF.

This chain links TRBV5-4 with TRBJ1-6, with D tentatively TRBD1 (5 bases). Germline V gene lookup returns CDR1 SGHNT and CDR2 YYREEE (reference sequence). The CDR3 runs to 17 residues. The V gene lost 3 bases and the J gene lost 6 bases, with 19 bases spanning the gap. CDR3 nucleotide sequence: TGTGCCAGCAGCTCCGTTGGCGCCGGGACGGCTAATTCACCCCTCCACTTT. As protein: CASSSVGAGTANSPLHF.

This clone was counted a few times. The CDR3 sequence is CASSYPEGSEQFF. Here the CDR3 DNA reads TGTGCCAGCAGTTACCCAGAGGGGAGTGAGCAGTTCTTC. The chain carries TRBV6-5 and TRBJ2-1; tentatively, D is TRBD1 or TRBD2 (5 bases each). The V end lost 2 bases, the J end lost 9 bases, and 11 bases lay between the germline ends. The CDR3 length is 13 residues. The germline CDR1 and CDR2 sequences are MNHEY and SVGAGI.

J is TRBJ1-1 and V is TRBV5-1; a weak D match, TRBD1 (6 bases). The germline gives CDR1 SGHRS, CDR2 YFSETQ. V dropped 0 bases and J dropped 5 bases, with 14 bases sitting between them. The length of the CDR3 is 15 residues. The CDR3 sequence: CASSLVGGGGTEAFF. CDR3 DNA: TGCGCCAGCAGCTTGGTTGGGGGCGGCGGGACTGAAGCTTTCTTT.

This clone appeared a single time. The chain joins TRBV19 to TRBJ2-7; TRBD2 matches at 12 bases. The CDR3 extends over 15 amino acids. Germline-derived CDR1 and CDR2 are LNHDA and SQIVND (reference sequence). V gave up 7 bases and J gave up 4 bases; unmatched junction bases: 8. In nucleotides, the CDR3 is TGTGCCAGTACCCTTGGACTAGCGGGATCGTACGAGCAGTACTTC. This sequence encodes CASTLGLAGSYEQYF.